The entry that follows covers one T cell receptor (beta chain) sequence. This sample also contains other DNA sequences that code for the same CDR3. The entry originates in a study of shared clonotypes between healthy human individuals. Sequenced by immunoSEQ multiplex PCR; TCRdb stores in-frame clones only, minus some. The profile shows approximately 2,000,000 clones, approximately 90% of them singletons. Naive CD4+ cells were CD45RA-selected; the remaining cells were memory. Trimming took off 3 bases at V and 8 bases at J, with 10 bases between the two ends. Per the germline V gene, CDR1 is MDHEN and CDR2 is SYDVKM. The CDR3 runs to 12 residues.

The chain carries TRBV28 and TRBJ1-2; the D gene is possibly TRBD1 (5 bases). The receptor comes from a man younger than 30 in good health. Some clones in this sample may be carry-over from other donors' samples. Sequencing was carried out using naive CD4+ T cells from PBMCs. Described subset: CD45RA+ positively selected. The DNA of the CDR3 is TGTGCCAGCAGTTTCGGGGACCGCGGCTACACCTTC. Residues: CASSFGDRGYTF.